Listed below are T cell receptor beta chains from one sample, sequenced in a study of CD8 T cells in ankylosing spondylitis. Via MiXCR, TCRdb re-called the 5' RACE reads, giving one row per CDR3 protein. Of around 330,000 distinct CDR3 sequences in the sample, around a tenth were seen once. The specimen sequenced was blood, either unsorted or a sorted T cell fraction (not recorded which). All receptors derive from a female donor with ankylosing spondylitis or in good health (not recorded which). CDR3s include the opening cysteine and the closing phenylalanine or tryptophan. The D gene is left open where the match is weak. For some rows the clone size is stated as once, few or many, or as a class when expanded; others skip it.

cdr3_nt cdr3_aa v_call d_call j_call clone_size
TGCAGTGTCAAAGGTAGGAGCGGGGGCCGGATCAATGAGCAGTTCTTC CSVKGRSGGRINEQFF TRBV20-1 TRBD2 TRBJ2-1 many
TGCGCCAGCAGCTTGGCACAGCCCCAAGAGACCCAGTACTTC CASSLAQPQETQYF TRBV5-1 . TRBJ2-5 many
TGTGCCAGCAGCTTCTTAGCAGGGGAACAGCCCCAGCATTTT CASSFLAGEQPQHF TRBV7-2 . TRBJ1-5 many
TGTGCCAGCAGCTTAGTTTTCCCACCCGCTCAGGGCGTCTATGGCTACACCTTC CASSLVFPPAQGVYGYTF TRBV11-2 . TRBJ1-2 many
TGCGCCAGCAGCTTGGTCGGGGGGGGCTCTTACAATGAGCAGTTCTTC CASSLVGGGSYNEQFF TRBV5-1 TRBD2 TRBJ2-1 many
TGTGCCAGCAGCTTACGGACCTATGGCTACACCTTC CASSLRTYGYTF TRBV5-8 . TRBJ1-2 few
TGCGCCAGCAGCTCCACAGGGTTCCAAGAAGAGACCCAGTACTTC CASSSTGFQEETQYF TRBV5-1 . TRBJ2-5 many
TGCAGTGCTAGGTGGTTATCGGGAGGCTACACCTTC CSARWLSGGYTF TRBV20-1 . TRBJ1-2 many
TGTGCCAGCAGTTTCACGTCGGACACCGGGGAGCTGTTTTTT CASSFTSDTGELFF TRBV6-2/TRBV6-3 . TRBJ2-2 few
TGCAGCGTTGTCGGGACTAGCGGGAGTACCGGGGAGCTGTTTTTT CSVVGTSGSTGELFF TRBV29-1 TRBD2 TRBJ2-2 .
TGTGCCAGCGTTGGGCAGGCGACAGAGACCCAGTACTTC CASVGQATETQYF TRBV7-8 . TRBJ2-5 many
TGCGCCAGCTACCAGGGGGGGTTGGAGACCCAGTACTTC CASYQGGLETQYF TRBV5-1 . TRBJ2-5 .
TGTGCCAGCAGCTTGGACAGGGTCTACGAGCAGTACTTC CASSLDRVYEQYF TRBV7-8 TRBD1 TRBJ2-7 many
TGTGCCAGCAGCACCTTCTATAGCGGGGGTAACACCGGGGAGCTGTTTTTT CASSTFYSGGNTGELFF TRBV12-1 . TRBJ2-2 many
TGTGCCAGCAGCTTAGTAGCTACTAGGACAGGGCGGGATAGGACCCAGTACTTC CASSLVATRTGRDRTQYF TRBV11-2 TRBD1 TRBJ2-5 few
TGCAGTGCTTCCGGGACTAGCGGGGCCCCTGCAGATACGCAGTATTTT CSASGTSGAPADTQYF TRBV20-1 TRBD2 TRBJ2-3 many
TGTGCCATCAGTGAGTCGCAAGTTCCAGATACGCAGTATTTT CAISESQVPDTQYF TRBV10-3 . TRBJ2-3 many
TGCGCCAGCAGCTTCGGGGGCATGGACACTGAAGCTTTCTTT CASSFGGMDTEAFF TRBV5-1 . TRBJ1-1 many
TGTGCTAGTGGTTTGGTACACCAGTTACCGGACAAAAACATTCAGTACTTC CASGLVHQLPDKNIQYF TRBV12-5 . TRBJ2-4 .
TGTGCCAGCAGCACCTCGAGGTTAGGGGGGATACAGACCCAGTACTTC CASSTSRLGGIQTQYF TRBV7-2 . TRBJ2-5 .
TGCAGTGCTCCCAACAGAAACACCGGGGAGCTGTTTTTT CSAPNRNTGELFF TRBV20-1 . TRBJ2-2 many
TGTGCCAGCAGTCAGGGGATTCAAGAGACCCAGTACTTC CASSQGIQETQYF TRBV12-3/TRBV12-4 . TRBJ2-5 few
TGCGCCAGCAGCCCCGACAGGGGGCTTACCTACTTC CASSPDRGLTYF TRBV5-1 TRBD1 TRBJ1-2 few
TGTGCCAGCAGCTTTAGGGCTAGCGAGGGCACCGGGGAGCTGTTTTTT CASSFRASEGTGELFF TRBV5-5 . TRBJ2-2 .
TGTGCCAGCAGCCAACCAGGGAGCCCTTCTCTTGTCACCTACAATGAGCAGTTCTTC CASSQPGSPSLVTYNEQFF TRBV14 . TRBJ2-1 few
TGTGCCAGCAGCCCCCTAGCGGGAGATCTGTACAATGAGCAGTTCTTC CASSPLAGDLYNEQFF TRBV7-2 TRBD2 TRBJ2-1 few
TGTGCCAGCAGTGGACTGAGGAACACTGAAGCTTTCTTT CASSGLRNTEAFF TRBV2 . TRBJ1-1 few
TGTGCCAGCAGTTCCCTCCCGACTAACTATGGCTACACCTTC CASSSLPTNYGYTF TRBV12-3/TRBV12-4 . TRBJ1-2 many
TGCTGTGCTAGTGTGCACAGGGCGCTCTATAGCAATCAGCCCCAGCATTTT CCASVHRALYSNQPQHF TRBV20-1 . TRBJ1-5 few
TGCAGTGCACCGGACAGGGGGCAGGAGACCCAGTACTTC CSAPDRGQETQYF TRBV20-1 TRBD1 TRBJ2-5 many
TGTGCCAGCAGCTACCGACAGGGGGACGAGCAGTTCTTC CASSYRQGDEQFF TRBV9 TRBD1 TRBJ2-1 few
TGCAGCGGGGAGACAGGGGCCCCCACAGATACGCAGTATTTT CSGETGAPTDTQYF TRBV29-1 TRBD1 TRBJ2-3 .
TGTGCCACCAGCGATAGCGGGGGGGATGCCTACAATGAGCAGTTCTTC CATSDSGGDAYNEQFF TRBV24-1 TRBD2 TRBJ2-1 many
TGTGCCAGCAGCCCTTCCCGAGGGGCCACCGGGGAGCTGTTTTTT CASSPSRGATGELFF TRBV14 . TRBJ2-2 .
TGCAGTGCTCTCAATGTTTGGGGCTCCTACGAGCAGTACTTC CSALNVWGSYEQYF TRBV20-1 . TRBJ2-7 many
TGCGCCAGCAGCTCCTTATCGGGTGGACCCTACGAGCAGTACTTC CASSSLSGGPYEQYF TRBV5-1 . TRBJ2-7 many
TGTGCCACCAGCAATACCCGACGGACTCTCACAGATACGCAGTATTTT CATSNTRRTLTDTQYF TRBV15 . TRBJ2-3 .